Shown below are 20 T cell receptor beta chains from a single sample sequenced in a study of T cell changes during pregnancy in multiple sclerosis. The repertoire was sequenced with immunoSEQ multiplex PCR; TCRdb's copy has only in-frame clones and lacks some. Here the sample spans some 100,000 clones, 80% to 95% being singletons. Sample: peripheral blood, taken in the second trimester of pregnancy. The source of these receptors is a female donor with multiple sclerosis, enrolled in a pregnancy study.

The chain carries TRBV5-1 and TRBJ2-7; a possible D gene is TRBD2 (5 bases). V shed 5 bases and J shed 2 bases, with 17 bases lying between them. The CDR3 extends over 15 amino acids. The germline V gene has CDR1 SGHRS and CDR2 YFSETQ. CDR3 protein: CASSSDQPGTYEQYF. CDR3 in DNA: TGCGCCAGCAGTTCCGATCAACCCGGGACCTACGAGCAGTACTTC.

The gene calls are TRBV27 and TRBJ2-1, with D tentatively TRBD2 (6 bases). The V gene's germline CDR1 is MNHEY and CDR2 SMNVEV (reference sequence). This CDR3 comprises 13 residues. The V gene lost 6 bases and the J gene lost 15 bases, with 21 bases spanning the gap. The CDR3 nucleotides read TGTGCCAGCAGCCCTCGGGGCGGGATGTCGCGGTTCTTC. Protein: CASSPRGGMSRFF.

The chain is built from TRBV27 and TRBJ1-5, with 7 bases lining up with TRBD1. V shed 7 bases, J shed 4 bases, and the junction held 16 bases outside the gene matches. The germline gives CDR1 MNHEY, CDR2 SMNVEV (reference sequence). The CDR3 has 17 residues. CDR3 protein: CASKGLGGAGVNQPQHF. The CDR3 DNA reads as TGTGCCAGCAAAGGGTTAGGGGGCGCCGGAGTGAATCAGCCCCAGCATTTT.

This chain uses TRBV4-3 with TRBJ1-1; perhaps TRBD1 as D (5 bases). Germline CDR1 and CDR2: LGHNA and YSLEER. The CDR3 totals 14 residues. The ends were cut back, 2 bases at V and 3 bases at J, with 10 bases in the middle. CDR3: CASSQKAGDTEAFF. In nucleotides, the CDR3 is TGCGCCAGCAGCCAAAAAGCGGGGGACACTGAAGCTTTCTTT.

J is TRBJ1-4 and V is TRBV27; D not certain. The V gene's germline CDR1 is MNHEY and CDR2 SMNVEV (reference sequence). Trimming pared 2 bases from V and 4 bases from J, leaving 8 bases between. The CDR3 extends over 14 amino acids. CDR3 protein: CASSLGGYNEKLFF. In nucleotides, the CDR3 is TGTGCCAGCAGTTTAGGAGGGTATAATGAAAAACTGTTTTTT.

CDR3 region: CASREVGEQYF. Here the CDR3 DNA reads TGTGCCAGTCGGGAGGTTGGCGAGCAGTACTTC. This chain joins TRBV28 and TRBJ2-7; TRBD2 agrees at 7 bases. Germline lookup yields CDR1 MDHEN and CDR2 SYDVKM. The CDR3 extends over 11 amino acids. V was pared by 9 bases and J by 6 bases, with 5 bases of the junction left unmatched.

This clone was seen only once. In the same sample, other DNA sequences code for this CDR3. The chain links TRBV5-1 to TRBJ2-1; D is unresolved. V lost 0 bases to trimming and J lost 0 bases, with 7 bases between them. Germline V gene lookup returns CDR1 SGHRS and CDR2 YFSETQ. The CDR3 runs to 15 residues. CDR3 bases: TGCGCCAGCAGCTTGGACGGAGTCTCCTACAATGAGCAGTTCTTC. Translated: CASSLDGVSYNEQFF.

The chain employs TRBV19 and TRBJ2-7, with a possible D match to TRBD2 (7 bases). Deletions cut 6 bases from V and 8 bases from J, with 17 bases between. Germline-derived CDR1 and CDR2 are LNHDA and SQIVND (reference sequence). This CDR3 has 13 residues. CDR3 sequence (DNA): TGTGCCAGTAGACAGGACAGCGGGACGAAGCAGTACTTC. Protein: CASRQDSGTKQYF. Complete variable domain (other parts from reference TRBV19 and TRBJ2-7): DGGITQSPKYLFRKEGQNVTLSCEQNLNHDAMYWYRQDPGQGLRLIYYSQIVNDFQKGDIAEGYSVSREKKESFPLTVTSAQKNPTAFYLCASRQDSGTKQYFGPGTRLTVT.

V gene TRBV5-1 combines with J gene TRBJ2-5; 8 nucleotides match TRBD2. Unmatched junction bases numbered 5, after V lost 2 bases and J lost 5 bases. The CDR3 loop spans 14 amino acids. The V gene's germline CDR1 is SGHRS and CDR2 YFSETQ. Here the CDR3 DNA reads TGCGCCAGCAGCTTTGGGACTAGTGTGGAGACCCAGTACTTC. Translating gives CASSFGTSVETQYF.

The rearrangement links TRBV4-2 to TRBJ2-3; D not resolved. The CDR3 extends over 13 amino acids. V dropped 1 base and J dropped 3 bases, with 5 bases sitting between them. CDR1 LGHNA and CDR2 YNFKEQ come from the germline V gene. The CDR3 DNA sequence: TGTGCCAGCAGCCAAGTCCAAACAGATACGCAGTATTTT. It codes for CASSQVQTDTQYF.

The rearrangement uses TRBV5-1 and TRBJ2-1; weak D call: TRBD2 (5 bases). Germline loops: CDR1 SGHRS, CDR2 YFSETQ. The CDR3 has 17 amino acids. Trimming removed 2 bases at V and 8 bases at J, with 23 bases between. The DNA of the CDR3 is TGCGCCAGCAGCTTTTTTACGGGAAGATTCGAGAGGGATGAGCAGTTCTTC. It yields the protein CASSFFTGRFERDEQFF.

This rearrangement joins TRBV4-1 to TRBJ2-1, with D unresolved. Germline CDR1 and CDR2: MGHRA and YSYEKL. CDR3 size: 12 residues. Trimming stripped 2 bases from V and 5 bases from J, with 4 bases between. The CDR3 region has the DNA TGCGCCAGCAGCCAACTAAACAATGAGCAGTTCTTC. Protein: CASSQLNNEQFF.

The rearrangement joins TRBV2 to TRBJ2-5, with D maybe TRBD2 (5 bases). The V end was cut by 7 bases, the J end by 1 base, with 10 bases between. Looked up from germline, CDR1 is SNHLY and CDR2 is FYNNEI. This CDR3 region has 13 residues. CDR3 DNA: TGTGCCAGCAATTTGAGGGCCCAAGAGACCCAGTACTTC. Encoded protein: CASNLRAQETQYF.

CDR3 loop: CASSYPGTSGSPYEQYF. DNA of the CDR3: TGTGCCAGCAGTTACCCAGGGACTAGCGGATCCCCCTACGAGCAGTACTTC. The chain recombines TRBV6-8 with TRBJ2-7, with TRBD2 matching over 11 bases. The junction had 8 bases not matched to a gene; V was cut back by 2 bases and J by 2 bases. The CDR3 loop spans 17 amino acids. Germline V lookup: CDR1 MNHGY, CDR2 SAAAGT.

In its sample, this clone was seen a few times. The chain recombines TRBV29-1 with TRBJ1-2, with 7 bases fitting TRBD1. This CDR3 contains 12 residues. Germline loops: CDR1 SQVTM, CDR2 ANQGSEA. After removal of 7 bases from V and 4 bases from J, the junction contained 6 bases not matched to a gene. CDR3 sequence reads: CSARDSLYGYTF. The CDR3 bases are TGCAGCGCCCGGGACAGCCTCTATGGCTACACCTTC.

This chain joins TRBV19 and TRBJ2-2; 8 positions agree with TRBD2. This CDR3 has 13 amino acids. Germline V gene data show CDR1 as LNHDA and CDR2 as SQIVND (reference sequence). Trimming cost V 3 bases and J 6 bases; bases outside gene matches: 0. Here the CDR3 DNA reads TGTGCCAGTAGTATCGGGGGGGCCGGGGAGCTGTTTTTT. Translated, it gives CASSIGGAGELFF.

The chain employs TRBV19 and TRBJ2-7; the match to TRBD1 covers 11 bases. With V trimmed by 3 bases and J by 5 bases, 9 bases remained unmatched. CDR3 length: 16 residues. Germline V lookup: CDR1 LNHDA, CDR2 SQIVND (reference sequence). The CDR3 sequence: CASSMSLGQGANEQYF. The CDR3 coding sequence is TGTGCCAGTAGTATGTCCCTAGGACAGGGGGCGAACGAGCAGTACTTC.

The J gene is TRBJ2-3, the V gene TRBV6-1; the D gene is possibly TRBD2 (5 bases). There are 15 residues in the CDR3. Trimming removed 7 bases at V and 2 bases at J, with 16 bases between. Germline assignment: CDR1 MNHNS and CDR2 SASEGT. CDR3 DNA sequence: TGTGCCAGCACCCCTTCGGGATCTGTCACAGATACGCAGTATTTT. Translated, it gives CASTPSGSVTDTQYF.

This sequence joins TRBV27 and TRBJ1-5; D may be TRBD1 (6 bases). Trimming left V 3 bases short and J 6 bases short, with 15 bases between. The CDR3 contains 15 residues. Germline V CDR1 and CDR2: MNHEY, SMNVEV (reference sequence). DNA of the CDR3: TGTGCCAGCAGTTTGGGGTCAGGGGCGGGTCAGCCCCAGCATTTT. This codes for CASSLGSGAGQPQHF.

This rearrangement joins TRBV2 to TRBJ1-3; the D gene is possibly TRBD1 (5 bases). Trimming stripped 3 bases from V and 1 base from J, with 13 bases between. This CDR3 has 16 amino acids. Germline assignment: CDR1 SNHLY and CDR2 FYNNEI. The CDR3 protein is CASSDIGVISGNTIYF. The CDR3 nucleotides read TGTGCCAGCAGTGATATAGGGGTGATTTCTGGAAACACCATATATTTT.